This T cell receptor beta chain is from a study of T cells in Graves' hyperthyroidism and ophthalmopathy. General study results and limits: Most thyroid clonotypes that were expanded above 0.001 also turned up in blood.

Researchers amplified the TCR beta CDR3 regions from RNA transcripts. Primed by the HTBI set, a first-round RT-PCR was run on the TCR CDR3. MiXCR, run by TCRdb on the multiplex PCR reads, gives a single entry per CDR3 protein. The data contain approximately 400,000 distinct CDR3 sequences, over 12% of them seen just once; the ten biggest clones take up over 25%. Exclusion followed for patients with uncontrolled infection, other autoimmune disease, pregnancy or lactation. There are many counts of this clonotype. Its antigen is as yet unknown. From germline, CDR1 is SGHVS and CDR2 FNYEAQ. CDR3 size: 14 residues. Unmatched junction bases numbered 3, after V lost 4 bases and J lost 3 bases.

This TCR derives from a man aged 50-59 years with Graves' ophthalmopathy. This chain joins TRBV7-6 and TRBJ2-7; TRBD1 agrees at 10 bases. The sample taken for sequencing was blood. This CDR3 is CASSYGQGVYEQYF. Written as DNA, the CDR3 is TGTGCCAGCAGCTACGGACAGGGGGTCTACGAGCAGTACTTC.